This TCR beta chain was sequenced during a study of vaccination effects on CD4 cells after COVID-19. Study as a whole: A median of 72 days separated the second dose and sampling. Study outcomes and limitations: Marked clonal contraction was seen in infection- and vaccine-induced clones late after vaccination.

About this clone itself: The target antigen is unknown.

With the ViraFEST assay, the study expanded antigen-specific CD4+ T cells using viral peptide pools, then sequenced them. The authors isolated CD4+ T cells after around 9 days of culture. Convalescent patients had PCR-confirmed SARS-CoV-2 infection between March and December 2020. Two-dose BNT162b2 or mRNA-1273 vaccination was given to participants. Each well held approximately 1.8 million PBMC cultured with 7.5 to 10 ug/ml peptides and about 10 IU/ml IL-2. Fresh IL-2-containing medium replaced half the medium on days 3 and 7. The CDR3 has 17 amino acids. Germline CDR1 reads SEHNR; CDR2 reads FQNEAQ (reference sequence). The V end was cut by 1 base, the J end by 0 bases, with 13 bases between. Sequenced by immunoSEQ multiplex PCR; TCRdb stores in-frame clones only, minus some. The table has about 17,000 clones, over 60% seen once.

The receptor was isolated from a human donor who had a prior SARS-CoV-2 infection. Material: CD4+ T cells from PBMCs cultured with SARS-CoV-2 spike peptides, obtained after COVID-19 vaccination. This sequence joins TRBV7-9 and TRBJ1-3, with D uncertain. CDR3 amino acids: CASSLGLSNLSGNTIYF. Written as DNA, the CDR3 is TGTGCCAGCAGCTTAGGTTTATCGAATCTCTCTGGAAACACCATATATTTT.